The 9 T cell receptor beta chains reported below all come from one sample, sequenced in a study of CD8 T cells in ankylosing spondylitis (dated by TCRdb to about 2017). The library was obtained by 5' RACE. The instrument was an Illumina HiSeq 2500. Using fastp at Q25 and MiXCR, TCRdb reprocessed the public reads and kept productive beta chains. A single entry per CDR3 protein holds the most common genes and DNA from its merged rows. The sample table holds approximately 250,000 distinct CDR3 sequences, of which about 11% were seen once. The top ten constitute 2.6% of the sample. The sequenced material came from blood, either unsorted or a sorted T cell fraction (not recorded which). The receptor set was obtained from a male donor with ankylosing spondylitis or in good health (not recorded which).

This clonotype was recorded many times. This sequence joins TRBV27 and TRBJ2-7; D gene ambiguous. V lost 5 bases, J lost 6 bases, and 17 bases lay in between. Germline V gives CDR1 MNHEY, CDR2 SMNVEV (reference sequence). This CDR3 is built from 14 residues. The CDR3 bases are TGTGCCAGCAGTCAACCCCCGTGGCTGGGCGAGCAGTACTTC. Translating it yields CASSQPPWLGEQYF.

The chain has TRBV4-1 and TRBJ1-1; the match to TRBD1 covers 8 bases. Looked up from germline, CDR1 is MGHRA and CDR2 is YSYEKL. J lost 0 bases, V lost 1 base, and 7 bases had no gene match. The CDR3 runs 17 residues. CDR3 coding DNA: TGCGCCAGCAGCCAAGTGGCAGGGGGCACCCTGAACACTGAAGCTTTCTTT. It encodes CASSQVAGGTLNTEAFF.

Ten or more counts support this clonotype. The chain combines TRBV12-3 or TRBV12-4 with TRBJ1-1, with D possibly matching TRBD1 (5 bases). Trimming took 5 bases from V and 1 from J, leaving 14 bases between them. There are 15 residues in the CDR3. The CDR3 DNA follows: TGTGCCAGCAGTGGGGACCGTTCATGGAACACTGAAGCTTTCTTT. It specifies CASSGDRSWNTEAFF.

The rearrangement uses TRBV18 and TRBJ2-7; either TRBD1 or TRBD2 may fit D (6 bases each). The germline V gene has CDR1 KGHSH and CDR2 LQKENI. The CDR3 contains 14 residues. V lost 5 bases and J lost 6, with 17 bases in between. The CDR3 DNA reads as TGTGCCAGCTCAATCGGGGGCATAGCGGCCGAGCAGTACTTC. It yields the protein CASSIGGIAAEQYF.

This clonotype was counted at least ten times. The V call is TRBV7-2, the J call TRBJ2-3, with 9 bases identical to TRBD1. CDR3 length: 15 residues. V was clipped by 5 bases and J by 1 base; unmatched bases: 4. The germline V gene encodes CDR1 SGHTA and CDR2 FQGNSA. The CDR3 protein is CASSPGQGGTDTQYF. The DNA for the CDR3 is TGTGCCAGCAGCCCGGGACAGGGTGGCACAGATACGCAGTATTTT. Based on the CDR3 plus reference TRBV7-2 and TRBJ2-3, the full variable domain is GAGVSQSPSNKVTEKGKDVELRCDPISGHTALYWYRQSLGQGLEFLIYFQGNSAPDKSGLPSDRFSAERTGGSVSTLTIQRTQQEDSAVYLCASSPGQGGTDTQYFGPGTRLTVL.

This clonotype has a count of ten or more. V usage is TRBV7-2 and J usage is TRBJ1-4; D might be TRBD1 (5 bases). The CDR3 spans 15 residues. Per the germline V gene, CDR1 is SGHTA and CDR2 is FQGNSA. V shed 2 bases and J shed 4 bases, with 11 bases lying between them. The CDR3 here is CASSLTGAINEKLFF. CDR3 DNA: TGTGCCAGCAGCTTAACCGGGGCCATTAATGAAAAACTGTTTTTT.

J is TRBJ2-5 and V is TRBV7-9; 7 bases match TRBD2. CDR1 and CDR2 (germline): SEHNR, FQNEAQ (reference sequence). The CDR3 runs 15 residues. J gave up 4 bases and V 5 bases, and 10 bases lay outside the gene matches. The CDR3 spells CASSRYGGVGETQYF. DNA for the CDR3: TGTGCCAGCAGCCGGTATGGGGGGGTAGGAGAGACCCAGTACTTC.

This clonotype was counted ten times or more. This chain links TRBV4-1 with TRBJ1-2; 7 bases match TRBD1. The V and J ends lost 1 base and 4 bases, in that order; junction bases with no gene match: 9. The CDR3 has 16 residues. Germline CDR1 and CDR2: MGHRA and YSYEKL. The CDR3 spells CASSQGTGAYSYGYTF. The CDR3 DNA follows: TGCGCCAGCAGCCAAGGAACAGGGGCGTATAGCTATGGCTACACCTTC.

Ten or more counts support this clonotype. The chain combines TRBV29-1 with TRBJ1-2; D is unclear. V was trimmed by 1 base and J by 10 bases, leaving 13 bases between them. CDR1 is SQVTM, CDR2 ANQGSEA, per germline. The CDR3 contains 12 residues. The DNA of the CDR3 is TGCAGCGTTGAAGGGGAAGGCCATGACTACACCTTC. This encodes CSVEGEGHDYTF. The full variable domain, in which reference TRBV29-1 and TRBJ1-2 provide the parts outside the CDR3, is SAVISQKPSRDICQRGTSLTIQCQVDSQVTMMFWYRQQPGQSLTLIATANQGSEATYESGFVIDKFPISRPNLTFSTLTVSNMSPEDSSIYLCSVEGEGHDYTFGSGTRLTVV.